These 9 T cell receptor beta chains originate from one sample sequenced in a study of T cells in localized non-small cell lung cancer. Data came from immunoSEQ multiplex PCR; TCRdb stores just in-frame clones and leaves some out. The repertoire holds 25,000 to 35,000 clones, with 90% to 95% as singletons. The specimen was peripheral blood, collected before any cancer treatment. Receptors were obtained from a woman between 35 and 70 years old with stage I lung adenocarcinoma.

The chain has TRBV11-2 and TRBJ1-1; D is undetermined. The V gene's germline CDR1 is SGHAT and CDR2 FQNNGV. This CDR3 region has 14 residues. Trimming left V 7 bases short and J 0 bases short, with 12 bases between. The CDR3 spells CASTFTTVNTEAFF. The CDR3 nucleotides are TGTGCCAGCACATTTACGACGGTGAACACTGAAGCTTTCTTT.

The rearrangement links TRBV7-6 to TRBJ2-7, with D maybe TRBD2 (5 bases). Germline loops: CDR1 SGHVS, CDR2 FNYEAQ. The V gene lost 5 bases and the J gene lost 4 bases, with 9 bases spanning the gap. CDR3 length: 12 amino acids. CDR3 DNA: TGTGCCAGCAGCCTAACGGGGTACGAGCAGTACTTC. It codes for CASSLTGYEQYF.

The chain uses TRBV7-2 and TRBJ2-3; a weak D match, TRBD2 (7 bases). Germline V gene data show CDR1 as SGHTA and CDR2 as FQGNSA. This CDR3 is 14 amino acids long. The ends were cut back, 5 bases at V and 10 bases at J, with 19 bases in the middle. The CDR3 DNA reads TGTGCCAGCAGCCTGGGTCTCGGGGGGCCCCCGCAGTATTTT. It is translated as CASSLGLGGPPQYF. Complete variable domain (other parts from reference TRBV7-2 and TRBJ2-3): GAGVSQSPSNKVTEKGKDVELRCDPISGHTALYWYRQSLGQGLEFLIYFQGNSAPDKSGLPSDRFSAERTGGSVSTLTIQRTQQEDSAVYLCASSLGLGGPPQYFGPGTRLTVL.

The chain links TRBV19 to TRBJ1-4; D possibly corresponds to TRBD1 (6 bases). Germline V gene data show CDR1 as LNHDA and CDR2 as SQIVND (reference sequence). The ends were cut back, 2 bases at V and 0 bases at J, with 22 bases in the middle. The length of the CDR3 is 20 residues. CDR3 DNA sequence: TGTGCCAGTAGTATAACGGGGCAGGGGAGTAGGGGGGCAACTAATGAAAAACTGTTTTTT. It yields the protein CASSITGQGSRGATNEKLFF.

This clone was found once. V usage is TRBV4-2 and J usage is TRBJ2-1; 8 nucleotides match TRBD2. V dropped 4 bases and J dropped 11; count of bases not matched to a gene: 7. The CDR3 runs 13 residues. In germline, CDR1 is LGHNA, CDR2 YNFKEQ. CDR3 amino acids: CASSPGLALKQFF. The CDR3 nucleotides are TGTGCCAGCAGCCCCGGACTAGCCCTAAAGCAGTTCTTC.

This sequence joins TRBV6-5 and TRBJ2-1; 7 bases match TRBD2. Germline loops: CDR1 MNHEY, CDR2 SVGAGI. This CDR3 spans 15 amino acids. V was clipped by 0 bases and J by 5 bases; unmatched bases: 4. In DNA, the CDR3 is TGTGCCAGCAGTTACTCCGGAGGACTAGACAATGAGCAGTTCTTC. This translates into CASSYSGGLDNEQFF.

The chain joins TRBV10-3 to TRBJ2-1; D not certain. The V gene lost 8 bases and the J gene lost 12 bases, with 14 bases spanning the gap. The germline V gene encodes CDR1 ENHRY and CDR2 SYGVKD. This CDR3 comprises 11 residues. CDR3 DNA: TGTGCCATCTCTCCCAGCGAAGGGCAGTTCTTC. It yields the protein CAISPSEGQFF.

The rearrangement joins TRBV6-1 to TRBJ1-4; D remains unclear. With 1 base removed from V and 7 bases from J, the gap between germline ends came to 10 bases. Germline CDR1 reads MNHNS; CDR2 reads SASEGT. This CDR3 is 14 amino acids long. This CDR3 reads CASSEGGSGEKLFF. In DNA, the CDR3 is TGTGCCAGCAGTGAAGGAGGGTCGGGTGAAAAACTGTTTTTT.

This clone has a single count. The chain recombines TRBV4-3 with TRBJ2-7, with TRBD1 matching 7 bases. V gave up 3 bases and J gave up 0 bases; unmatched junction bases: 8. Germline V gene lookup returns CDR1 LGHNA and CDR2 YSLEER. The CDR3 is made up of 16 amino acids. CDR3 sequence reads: CASSQLPGQSSYEQYF. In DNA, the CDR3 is TGCGCCAGCAGCCAGCTACCGGGACAGAGCTCCTACGAGCAGTACTTC.